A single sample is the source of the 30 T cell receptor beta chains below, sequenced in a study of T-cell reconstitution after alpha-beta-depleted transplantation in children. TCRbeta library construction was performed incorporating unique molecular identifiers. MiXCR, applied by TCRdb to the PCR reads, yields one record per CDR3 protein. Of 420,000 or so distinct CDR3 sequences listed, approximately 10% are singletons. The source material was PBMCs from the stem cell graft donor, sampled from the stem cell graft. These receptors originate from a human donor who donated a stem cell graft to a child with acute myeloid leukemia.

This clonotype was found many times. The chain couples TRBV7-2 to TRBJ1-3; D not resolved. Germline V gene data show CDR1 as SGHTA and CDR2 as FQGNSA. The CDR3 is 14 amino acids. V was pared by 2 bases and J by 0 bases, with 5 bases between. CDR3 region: CASSLSLSGNTIYF. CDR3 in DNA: TGTGCCAGCAGCTTATCACTCTCTGGAAACACCATATATTTT.

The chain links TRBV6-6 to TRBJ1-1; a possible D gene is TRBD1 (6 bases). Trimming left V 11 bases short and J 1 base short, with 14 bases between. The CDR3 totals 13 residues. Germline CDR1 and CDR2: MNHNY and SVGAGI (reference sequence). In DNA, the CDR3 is TGTGCCGCGACAGGCGGGCCGAACACTGAAGCTTTCTTT. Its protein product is CAATGGPNTEAFF.

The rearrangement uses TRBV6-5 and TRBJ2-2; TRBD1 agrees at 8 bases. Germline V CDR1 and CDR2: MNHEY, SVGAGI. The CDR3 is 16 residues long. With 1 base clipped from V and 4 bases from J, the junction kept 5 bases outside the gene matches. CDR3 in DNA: TGTGCCAGCAGTTACTTAACGACAGGGGCCACCGGGGAGCTGTTTTTT. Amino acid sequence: CASSYLTTGATGELFF.

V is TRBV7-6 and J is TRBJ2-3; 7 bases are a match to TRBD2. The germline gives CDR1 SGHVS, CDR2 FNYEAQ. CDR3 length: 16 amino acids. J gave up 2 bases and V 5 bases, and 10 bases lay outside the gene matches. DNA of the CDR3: TGTGCCAGCAGCCCGGCTGGGGGACTAAACACAGATACGCAGTATTTT. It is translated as CASSPAGGLNTDTQYF.

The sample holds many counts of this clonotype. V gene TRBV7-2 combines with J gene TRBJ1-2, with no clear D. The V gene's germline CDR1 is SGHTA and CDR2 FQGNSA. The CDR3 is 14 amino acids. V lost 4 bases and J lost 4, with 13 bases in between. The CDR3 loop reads CASSSPDGRYGYTF. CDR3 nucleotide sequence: TGTGCCAGCAGCTCACCGGACGGTCGCTATGGCTACACCTTC.

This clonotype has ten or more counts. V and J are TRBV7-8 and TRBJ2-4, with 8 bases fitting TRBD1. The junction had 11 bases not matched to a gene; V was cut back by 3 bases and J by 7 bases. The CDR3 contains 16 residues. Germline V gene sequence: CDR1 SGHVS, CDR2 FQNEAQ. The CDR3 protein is CASSLGTGGSSNIQYF. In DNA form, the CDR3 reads TGTGCCAGCAGCTTGGGGACAGGAGGATCAAGTAACATTCAGTACTTC. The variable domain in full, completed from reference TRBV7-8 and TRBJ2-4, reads GAGVSQSPRYKVAKRGQDVALRCDPISGHVSLFWYQQALGQGPEFLTYFQNEAQLDKSGLPSDRFFAERPEGSVSTLKIQRTQQEDSAVYLCASSLGTGGSSNIQYFGAGTRLSVL.

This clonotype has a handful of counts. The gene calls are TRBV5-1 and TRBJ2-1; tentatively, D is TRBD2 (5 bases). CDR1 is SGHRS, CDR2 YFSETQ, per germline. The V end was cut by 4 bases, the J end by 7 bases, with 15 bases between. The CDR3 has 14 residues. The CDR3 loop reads CASSPGGLANEQFF. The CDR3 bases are TGCGCCAGCAGCCCCGGAGGCCTCGCGAATGAGCAGTTCTTC.

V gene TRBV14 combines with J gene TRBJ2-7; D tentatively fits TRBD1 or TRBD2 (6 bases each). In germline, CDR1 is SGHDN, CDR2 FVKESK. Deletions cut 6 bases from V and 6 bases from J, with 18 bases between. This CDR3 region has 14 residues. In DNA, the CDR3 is TGTGCCAGCAGACGATTAGCGGAGACAGGCGAGCAGTACTTC. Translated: CASRRLAETGEQYF. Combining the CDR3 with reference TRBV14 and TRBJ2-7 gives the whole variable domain EAGVTQFPSHSVIEKGQTVTLRCDPISGHDNLYWYRRVMGKEIKFLLHFVKESKQDESGMPNNRFLAERTGGTYSTLKVQPAELEDSGVYFCASRRLAETGEQYFGPGTRLTVT.

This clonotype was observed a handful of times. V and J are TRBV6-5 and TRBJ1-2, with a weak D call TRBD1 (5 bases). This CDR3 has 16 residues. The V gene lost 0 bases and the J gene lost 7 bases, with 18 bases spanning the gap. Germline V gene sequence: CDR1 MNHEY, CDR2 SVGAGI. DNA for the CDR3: TGTGCCAGCAGTTACTCTCCGAGGGACGGACGTTCTGGCTACACCTTC. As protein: CASSYSPRDGRSGYTF.

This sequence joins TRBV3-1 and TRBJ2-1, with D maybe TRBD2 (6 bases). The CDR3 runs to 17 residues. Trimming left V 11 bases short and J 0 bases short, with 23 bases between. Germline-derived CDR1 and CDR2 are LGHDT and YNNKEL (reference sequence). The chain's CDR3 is CASTKEGWVDSYNEQFF. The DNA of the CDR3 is TGTGCCTCCACCAAGGAGGGGTGGGTTGACTCCTACAATGAGCAGTTCTTC.

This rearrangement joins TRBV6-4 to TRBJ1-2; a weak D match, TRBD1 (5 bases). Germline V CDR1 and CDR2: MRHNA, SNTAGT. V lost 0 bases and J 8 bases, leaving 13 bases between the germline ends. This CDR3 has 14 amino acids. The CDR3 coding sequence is TGTGCCAGCAGTGACTCGAGGGACCGCCTCGGCTACACCTTC. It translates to CASSDSRDRLGYTF.

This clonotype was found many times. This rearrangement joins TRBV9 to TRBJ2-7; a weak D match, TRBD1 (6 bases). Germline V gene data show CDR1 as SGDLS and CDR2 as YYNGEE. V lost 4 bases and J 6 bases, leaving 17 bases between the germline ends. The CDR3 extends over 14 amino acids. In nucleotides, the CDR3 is TGTGCCAGCAGCCGGGACACCTGGGGGAGCGAGCAGTACTTC. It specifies CASSRDTWGSEQYF.

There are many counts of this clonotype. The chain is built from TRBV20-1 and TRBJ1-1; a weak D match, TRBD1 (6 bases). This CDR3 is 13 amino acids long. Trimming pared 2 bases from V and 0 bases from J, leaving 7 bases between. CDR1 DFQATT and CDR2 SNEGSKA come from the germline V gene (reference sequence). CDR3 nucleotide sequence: TGCAGTGCTAGACAGGGGCTGAACACTGAAGCTTTCTTT. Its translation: CSARQGLNTEAFF.

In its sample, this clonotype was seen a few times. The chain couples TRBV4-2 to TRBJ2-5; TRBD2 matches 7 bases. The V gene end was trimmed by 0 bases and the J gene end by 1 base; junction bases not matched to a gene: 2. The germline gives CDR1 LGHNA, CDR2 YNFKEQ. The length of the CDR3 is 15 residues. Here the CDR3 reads CASSQETGGQETQYF. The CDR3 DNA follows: TGTGCCAGCAGCCAAGAGACGGGGGGCCAAGAGACCCAGTACTTC.

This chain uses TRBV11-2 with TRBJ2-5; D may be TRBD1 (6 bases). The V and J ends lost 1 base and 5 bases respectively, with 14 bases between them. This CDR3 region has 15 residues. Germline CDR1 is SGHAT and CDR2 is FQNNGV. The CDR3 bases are TGTGCCAGCAGCTTAGGATTAGGGGGTAGGGAGACCCAGTACTTC. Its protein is CASSLGLGGRETQYF.

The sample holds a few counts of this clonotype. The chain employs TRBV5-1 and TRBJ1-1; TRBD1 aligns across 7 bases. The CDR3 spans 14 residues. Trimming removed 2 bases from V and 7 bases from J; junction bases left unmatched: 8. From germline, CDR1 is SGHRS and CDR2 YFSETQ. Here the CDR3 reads CASSFVGTASEAFF. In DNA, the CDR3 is TGCGCCAGCAGCTTTGTAGGGACAGCGAGTGAAGCTTTCTTT. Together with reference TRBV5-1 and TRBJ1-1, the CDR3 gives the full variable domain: KAGVTQTPRYLIKTRGQQVTLSCSPISGHRSVSWYQQTPGQGLQFLFEYFSETQRNKGNFPGRFSGRQFSNSRSEMNVSTLELGDSALYLCASSFVGTASEAFFGQGTRLTVV.

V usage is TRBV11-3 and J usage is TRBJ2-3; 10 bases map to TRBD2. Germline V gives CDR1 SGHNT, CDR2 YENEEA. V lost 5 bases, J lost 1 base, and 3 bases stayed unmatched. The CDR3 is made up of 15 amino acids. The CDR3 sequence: CASSTSGEGTDTQYF. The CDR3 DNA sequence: TGTGCCAGCAGCACTAGCGGGGAGGGCACAGATACGCAGTATTTT.

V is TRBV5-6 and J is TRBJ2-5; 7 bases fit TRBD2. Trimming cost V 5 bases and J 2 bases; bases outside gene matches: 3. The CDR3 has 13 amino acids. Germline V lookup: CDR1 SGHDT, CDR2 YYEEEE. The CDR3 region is CASRPGLQETQYF. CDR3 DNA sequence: TGTGCCAGCAGGCCGGGACTACAAGAGACCCAGTACTTC.

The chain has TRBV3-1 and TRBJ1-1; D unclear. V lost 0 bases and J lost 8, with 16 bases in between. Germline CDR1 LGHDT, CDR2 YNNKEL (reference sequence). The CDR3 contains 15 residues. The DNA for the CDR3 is TGTGCCAGCAGCCAAGAGATTCGCTTACACTTCGAAGCTTTCTTT. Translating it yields CASSQEIRLHFEAFF.

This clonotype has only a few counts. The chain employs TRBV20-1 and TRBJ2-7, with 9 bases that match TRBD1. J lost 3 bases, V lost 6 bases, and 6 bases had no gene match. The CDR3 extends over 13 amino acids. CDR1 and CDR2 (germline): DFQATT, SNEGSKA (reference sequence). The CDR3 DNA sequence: TGCAGTGCCTTGGGACAGGGCGGCTACGAGCAGTACTTC. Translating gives CSALGQGGYEQYF.

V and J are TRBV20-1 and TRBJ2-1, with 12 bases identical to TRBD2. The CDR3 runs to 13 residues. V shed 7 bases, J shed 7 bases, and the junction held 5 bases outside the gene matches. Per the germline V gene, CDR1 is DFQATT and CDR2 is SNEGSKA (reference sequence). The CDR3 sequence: CSVQGLAGNEQFF. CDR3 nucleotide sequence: TGCAGTGTTCAAGGACTAGCGGGAAATGAGCAGTTCTTC.

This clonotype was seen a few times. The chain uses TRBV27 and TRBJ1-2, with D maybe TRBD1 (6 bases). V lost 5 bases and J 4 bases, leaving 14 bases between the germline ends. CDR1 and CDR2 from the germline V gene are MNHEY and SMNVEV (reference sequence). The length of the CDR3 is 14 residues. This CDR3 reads CASSPPGTSYGYTF. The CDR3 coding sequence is TGTGCCAGCAGTCCCCCCGGGACAAGCTATGGCTACACCTTC.

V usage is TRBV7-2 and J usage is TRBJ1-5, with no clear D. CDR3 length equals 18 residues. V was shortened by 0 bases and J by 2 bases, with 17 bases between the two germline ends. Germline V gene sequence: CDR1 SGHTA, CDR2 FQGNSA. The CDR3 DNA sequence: TGTGCCAGCAGCTTAGCGCCTTCGGGGTTTATGGGCAATCAGCCCCAGCATTTT. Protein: CASSLAPSGFMGNQPQHF.

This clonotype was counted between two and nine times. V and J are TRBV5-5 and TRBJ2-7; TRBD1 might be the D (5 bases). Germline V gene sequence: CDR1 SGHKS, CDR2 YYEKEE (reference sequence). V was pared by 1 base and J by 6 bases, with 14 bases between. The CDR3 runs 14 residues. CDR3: CASSLLFWGGEQYF. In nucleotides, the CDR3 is TGTGCCAGCAGCTTGCTGTTCTGGGGCGGCGAGCAGTACTTC.

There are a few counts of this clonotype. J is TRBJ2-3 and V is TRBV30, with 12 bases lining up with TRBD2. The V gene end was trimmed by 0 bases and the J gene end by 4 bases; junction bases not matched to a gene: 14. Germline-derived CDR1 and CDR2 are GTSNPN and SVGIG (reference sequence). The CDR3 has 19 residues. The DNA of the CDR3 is TGTGCCTGGAGTGTAGAAGTGCTAGCGGGAGGGCCCGACGCAGATACGCAGTATTTT. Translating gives CAWSVEVLAGGPDADTQYF.

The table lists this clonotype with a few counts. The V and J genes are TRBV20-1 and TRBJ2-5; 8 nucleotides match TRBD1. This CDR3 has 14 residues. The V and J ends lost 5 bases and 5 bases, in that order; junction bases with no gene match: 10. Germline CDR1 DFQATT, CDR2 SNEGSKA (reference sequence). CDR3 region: CSAFGQGLGETQYF. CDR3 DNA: TGCAGTGCTTTCGGACAGGGCCTGGGGGAGACCCAGTACTTC.

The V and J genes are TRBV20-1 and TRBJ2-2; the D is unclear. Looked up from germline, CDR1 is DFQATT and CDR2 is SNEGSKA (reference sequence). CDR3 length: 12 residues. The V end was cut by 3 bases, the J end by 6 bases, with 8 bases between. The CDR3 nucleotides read TGCAGTGCTAGGGAGCAGCCCGGGGAGCTGTTTTTT. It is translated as CSAREQPGELFF.

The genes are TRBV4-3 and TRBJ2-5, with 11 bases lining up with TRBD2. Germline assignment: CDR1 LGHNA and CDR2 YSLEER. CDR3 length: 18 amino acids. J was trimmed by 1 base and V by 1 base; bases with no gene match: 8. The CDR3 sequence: CASSQVMAGLAAQETQYF. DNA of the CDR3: TGCGCCAGCAGCCAAGTCATGGCGGGACTAGCGGCCCAAGAGACCCAGTACTTC.

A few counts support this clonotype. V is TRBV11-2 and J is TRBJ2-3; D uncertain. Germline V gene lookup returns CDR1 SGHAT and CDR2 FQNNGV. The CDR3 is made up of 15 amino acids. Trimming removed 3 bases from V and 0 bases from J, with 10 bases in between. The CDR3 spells CASSFTVISTDTQYF. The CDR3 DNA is TGTGCCAGCAGCTTCACAGTCATTAGCACAGATACGCAGTATTTT.

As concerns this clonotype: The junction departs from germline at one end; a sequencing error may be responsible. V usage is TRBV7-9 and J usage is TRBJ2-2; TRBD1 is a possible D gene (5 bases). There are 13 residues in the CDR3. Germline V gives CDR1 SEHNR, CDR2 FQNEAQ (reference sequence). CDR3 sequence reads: CANSPDRTGELFF. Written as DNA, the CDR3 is TGTGCCAACAGCCCCGACAGAACCGGGGAGCTGTTTTTT.